The clone carrying this T cell receptor (beta chain) has just a few counts. In the original workflow: Amplified reference gene primers provided the basis for estimating nucleated cell counts. The repertoire was sequenced with immunoSEQ multiplex PCR; TCRdb's copy has only in-frame clones and lacks some. V, J and clone size are taken as reported in that table, and D and trimming were inferred from the DNA itself. The repertoire holds 70,000 to 75,000 clones, with approximately 78% as singletons. The data were obtained in a study of blood T cell repertoires in COVID-19. The overall study: Collection of acute and convalescent COVID-19 samples took place in the United States, Italy and Spain. Sample material is recorded as cDNA or gDNA derived from T cells, B-cell-depleted T cells, or PBMCs.

The germline CDR1 and CDR2 sequences are GTSNPN and SVGIG (reference sequence). The CDR3 has 17 residues. The V end was cut by 4 bases, the J end by 0 bases, with 19 bases between. The source material was peripheral blood. V gene TRBV30 combines with J gene TRBJ1-5, with D maybe TRBD1 (6 bases). This TCR was sampled from a woman of 80 years or more with active or convalescent COVID-19. DNA for the CDR3: TGTGCCTGGACGGCCGGGACACTAGATTATAGCAATCAGCCCCAGCATTTT. Protein product: CAWTAGTLDYSNQPQHF.